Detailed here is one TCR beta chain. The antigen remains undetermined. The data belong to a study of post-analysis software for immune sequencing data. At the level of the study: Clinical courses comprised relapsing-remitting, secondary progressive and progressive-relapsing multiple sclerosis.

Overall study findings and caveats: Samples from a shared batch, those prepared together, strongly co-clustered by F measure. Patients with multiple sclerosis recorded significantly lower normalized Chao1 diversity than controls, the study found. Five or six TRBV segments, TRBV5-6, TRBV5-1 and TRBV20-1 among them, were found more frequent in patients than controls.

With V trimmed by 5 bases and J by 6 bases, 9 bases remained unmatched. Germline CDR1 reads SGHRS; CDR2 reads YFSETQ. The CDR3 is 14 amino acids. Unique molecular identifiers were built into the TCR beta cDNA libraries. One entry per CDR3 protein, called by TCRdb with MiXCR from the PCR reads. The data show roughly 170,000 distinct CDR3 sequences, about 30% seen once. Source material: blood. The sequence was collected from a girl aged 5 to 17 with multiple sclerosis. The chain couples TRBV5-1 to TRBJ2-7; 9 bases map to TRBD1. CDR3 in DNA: TGCGCCAGCAGTACCCCGGGACAGGGTTCCGAGCAGTACTTC. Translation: CASSTPGQGSEQYF. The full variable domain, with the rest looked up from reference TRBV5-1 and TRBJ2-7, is KAGVTQTPRYLIKTRGQQVTLSCSPISGHRSVSWYQQTPGQGLQFLFEYFSETQRNKGNFPGRFSGRQFSNSRSEMNVSTLELGDSALYLCASSTPGQGSEQYFGPGTRLTVT.